Following are 2 T cell receptor beta chains from one sample sequenced in a study of blood T cell repertoires in COVID-19. Repertoires were generated with immunoSEQ multiplex PCR, while TCRdb's copy carries only in-frame clones and drops some. The data hold about 220,000 clones, with about 80% observed a single time. Sequencing was carried out using PBMCs or T cells enriched from blood (not recorded which). The receptors originated from a man aged 40-49 years who had recovered from COVID-19.

This clone was detected ten times or more. This chain links TRBV19 with TRBJ1-2; D gene ambiguous. CDR1 LNHDA and CDR2 SQIVND come from the germline V gene (reference sequence). Trimming left V 1 base short and J 1 base short, with 7 bases between. The CDR3 extends over 14 amino acids. This chain's CDR3 is CASSIVRFNYGYTF. The CDR3 nucleotides are TGTGCCAGTAGTATAGTGCGATTTAACTATGGCTACACCTTC.

This chain connects TRBV5-5 to TRBJ2-3, with D unresolved. Germline CDR1 reads SGHKS; CDR2 reads YYEKEE (reference sequence). CDR3 length: 14 residues. V lost 5 bases and J lost 0, with 10 bases in between. Here the CDR3 reads CASRLIGSTDTQYF. The CDR3 nucleotides are TGTGCCAGCAGGCTAATTGGTAGCACAGATACGCAGTATTTT.